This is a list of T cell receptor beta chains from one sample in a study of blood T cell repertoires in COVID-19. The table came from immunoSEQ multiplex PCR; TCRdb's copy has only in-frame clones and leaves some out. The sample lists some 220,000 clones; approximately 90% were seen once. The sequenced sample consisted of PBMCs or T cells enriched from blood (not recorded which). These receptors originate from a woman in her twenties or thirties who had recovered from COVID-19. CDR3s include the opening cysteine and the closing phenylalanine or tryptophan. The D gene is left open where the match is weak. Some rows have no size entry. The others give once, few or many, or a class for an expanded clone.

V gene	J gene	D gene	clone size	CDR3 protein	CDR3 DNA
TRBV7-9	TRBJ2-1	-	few	CASSLGRPGVGNEQFF	TGTGCCAGCAGCTTGGGCCGACCGGGGGTAGGAAATGAGCAGTTCTTC
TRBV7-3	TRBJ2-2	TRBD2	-	CASSHRTSLGTGELFF	TGTGCCAGCAGCCATCGGACTAGTTTGGGCACCGGGGAGCTGTTTTTT
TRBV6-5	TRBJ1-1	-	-	CASSYFGATNTEAFF	TGTGCCAGCAGTTACTTTGGGGCTACGAACACTGAAGCTTTCTTT
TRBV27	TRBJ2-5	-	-	CASRKAGKETQYF	TGTGCCAGCCGTAAGGCAGGGAAAGAGACCCAGTACTTC
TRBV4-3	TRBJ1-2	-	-	CASSQVATGSGYGYTF	TGCGCCAGCAGCCAAGTTGCGACAGGCTCGGGCTATGGCTACACCTTC
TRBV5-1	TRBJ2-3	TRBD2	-	CASSGGLAGLTDTQYF	TGCGCCAGCAGCGGGGGACTAGCGGGGCTGACAGATACGCAGTATTTT
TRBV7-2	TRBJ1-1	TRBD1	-	CASSFLPTGGTEAFF	TGTGCCAGCAGCTTTTTGCCGACAGGGGGCACTGAAGCTTTCTTT
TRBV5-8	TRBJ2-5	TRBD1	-	CASSPQGAPQETQYF	TGTGCCAGCAGCCCACAGGGGGCGCCTCAAGAGACCCAGTACTTC
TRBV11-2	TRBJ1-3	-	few	CASSVLGIRAFSGNTIYF	TGTGCCAGCAGCGTACTGGGGATCAGGGCCTTCTCTGGAAACACCATATATTTT
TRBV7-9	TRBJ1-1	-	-	CASSFSVTVNMNTEAFF	TGTGCCAGCAGCTTTTCCGTGACAGTTAACATGAACACTGAAGCTTTCTTT
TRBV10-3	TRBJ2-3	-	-	CAISDGSSFGTDTQYF	TGTGCCATCAGTGATGGCTCCTCGTTCGGCACAGATACGCAGTATTTT
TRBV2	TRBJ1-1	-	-	CASREVQLGSTEAFF	TGTGCCAGCAGGGAAGTCCAGTTGGGGAGCACTGAAGCTTTCTTT
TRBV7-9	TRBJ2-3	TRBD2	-	CASSSPLAGGHYTQYF	TGTGCCAGCAGCTCCCCACTAGCGGGGGGGCATTATACGCAGTATTTT
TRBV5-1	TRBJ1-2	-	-	CASSLRTGLYGYTF	TGCGCCAGCAGCTTGCGAACAGGGCTGTATGGCTACACCTTC
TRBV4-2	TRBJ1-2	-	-	CASSQDPLGGNYGYTF	TGTGCCAGCAGCCAAGACCCCCTGGGAGGGAACTATGGCTACACCTTC
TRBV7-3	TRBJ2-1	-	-	CASSLSGIIGDEQFF	TGTGCCAGCAGCTTAAGCGGGATAATTGGTGATGAGCAGTTCTTC
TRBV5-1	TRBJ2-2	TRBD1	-	CASSFRTGDTGELFF	TGCGCCAGCAGCTTCCGGACAGGGGACACCGGGGAGCTGTTTTTT
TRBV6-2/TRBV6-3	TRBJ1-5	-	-	CASSQPRTLNQPQHF	TGTGCCAGCAGCCAGCCTCGGACACTCAATCAGCCCCAGCATTTT
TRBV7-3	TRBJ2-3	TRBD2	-	CASSLTAGGPPTDTQYF	TGTGCCAGCAGCTTAACAGCGGGGGGGCCCCCCACAGATACGCAGTATTTT
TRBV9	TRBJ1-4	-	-	CASSLTQGPPGEKLFF	TGTGCCAGCAGCCTGACACAGGGCCCACCGGGTGAAAAACTGTTTTTT
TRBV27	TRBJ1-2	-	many	CASSLSRRNYGYTF	TGTGCCAGCAGTTTATCGCGGAGAAACTATGGCTACACCTTC
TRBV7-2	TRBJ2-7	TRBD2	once	CASSLRSSGAQQYF	TGTGCCAGCAGCTTAAGGTCTAGCGGCGCGCAGCAGTACTTC
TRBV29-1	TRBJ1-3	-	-	CSVSQGAVNTIYF	TGCAGCGTGAGCCAAGGGGCGGTCAACACCATATATTTT
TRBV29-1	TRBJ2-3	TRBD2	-	CSVGGARGATDTQYF	TGCAGCGTTGGGGGGGCGCGGGGGGCCACAGATACGCAGTATTTT
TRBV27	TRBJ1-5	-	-	CASSSRRGPQHF	TGTGCCAGCAGTTCTAGGAGGGGGCCCCAGCATTTT
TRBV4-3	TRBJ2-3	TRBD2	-	CASSQGVSGANTDTQYF	TGCGCCAGCAGCCAAGGAGTTAGCGGGGCTAACACAGATACGCAGTATTTT
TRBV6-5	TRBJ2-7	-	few	CASRQSYEQYF	TGTGCCAGCAGACAAAGCTACGAGCAGTACTTC
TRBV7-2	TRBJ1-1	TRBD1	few	CASSFLGQGMAGAFF	TGTGCCAGCAGCTTCCTCGGACAGGGAATGGCTGGAGCTTTCTTT
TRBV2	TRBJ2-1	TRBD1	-	CASQGQLLDEQFF	TGTGCCAGCCAGGGACAGCTCTTAGATGAGCAGTTCTTC
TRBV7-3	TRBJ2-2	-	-	CASSLSRDTGELFF	TGTGCCAGCAGCTTAAGCAGGGACACCGGGGAGCTGTTTTTT
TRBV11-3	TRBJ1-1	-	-	CASSLAPRTEAFF	TGTGCCAGCAGCTTGGCCCCGAGGACTGAAGCTTTCTTT
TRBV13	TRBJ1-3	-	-	CASSLADGSSGNTIYF	TGTGCCAGCAGCTTAGCCGACGGGAGCTCTGGAAACACCATATATTTT
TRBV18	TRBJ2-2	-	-	CASSPAGTSNTGELFF	TGTGCCAGCTCACCGGCCGGGACTTCGAACACCGGGGAGCTGTTTTTT
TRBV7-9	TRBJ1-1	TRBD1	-	CASISGTGGAYTEAFF	TGTGCCAGCATTTCGGGGACAGGGGGCGCCTACACTGAAGCTTTCTTT
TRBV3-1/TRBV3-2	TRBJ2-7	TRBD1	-	CASSQDAITGGQQYF	TGTGCCAGCAGCCAAGATGCAATCACAGGGGGACAGCAGTACTTC
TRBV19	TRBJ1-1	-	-	CASSIVKNTEAFF	TGTGCCAGTAGTATTGTCAAGAACACTGAAGCTTTCTTT
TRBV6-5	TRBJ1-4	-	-	CASRKQIPNEKLFF	TGTGCCAGCAGAAAACAGATACCTAATGAAAAACTGTTTTTT
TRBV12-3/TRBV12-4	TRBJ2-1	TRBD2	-	CASTSGGEEQFF	TGTGCCAGTACTAGCGGGGGGGAAGAGCAGTTCTTC
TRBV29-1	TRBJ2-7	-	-	CSVEHSYEQYF	TGCAGCGTTGAACACTCCTACGAGCAGTACTTC
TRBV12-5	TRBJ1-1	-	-	CASGLEGGRTEAFF	TGTGCTAGTGGTTTGGAGGGAGGCCGGACTGAAGCTTTCTTT
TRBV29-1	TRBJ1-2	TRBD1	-	CSVGDRGLEGYTF	TGCAGCGTTGGAGACAGGGGGCTAGAAGGCTACACCTTC
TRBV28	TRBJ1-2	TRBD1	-	CASRADRAPHGYTF	TGTGCCAGCAGAGCGGACAGGGCCCCGCATGGCTACACCTTC
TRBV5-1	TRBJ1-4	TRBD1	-	CASSSRQGGEKLFF	TGCGCCAGCAGCTCCCGACAGGGGGGGGAAAAACTGTTTTTT
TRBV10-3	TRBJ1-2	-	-	CAISESPGSVHGYTF	TGTGCCATCAGTGAATCCCCCGGGTCAGTTCATGGCTACACCTTC
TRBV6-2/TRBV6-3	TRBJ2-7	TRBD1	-	CASSSGTALYEQYF	TGTGCCAGCAGCTCCGGGACAGCGCTCTACGAGCAGTACTTC
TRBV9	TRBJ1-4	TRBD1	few	CASSGQSGQKNEKLFF	TGTGCCAGCAGCGGTCAATCGGGACAGAAAAATGAAAAACTGTTTTTT
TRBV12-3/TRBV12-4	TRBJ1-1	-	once	CASSSTASKAFF	TGTGCCAGCAGTTCGACAGCCTCGAAAGCTTTCTTT
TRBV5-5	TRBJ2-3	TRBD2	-	CASRITSGGQSQDTQYF	TGTGCCAGCAGAATCACTAGCGGGGGGCAGAGCCAAGATACGCAGTATTTT
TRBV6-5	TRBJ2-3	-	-	CASRAPAGRTQYF	TGTGCCAGCAGGGCCCCGGCGGGACGAACGCAGTATTTT
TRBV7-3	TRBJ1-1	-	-	CASSQQGNTEAFF	TGTGCCAGCAGCCAACAGGGGAACACTGAAGCTTTCTTT
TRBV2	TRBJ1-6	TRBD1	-	CASLDRVLNSPLHF	TGTGCCAGCCTGGACAGGGTCTTAAATTCACCCCTCCACTTT
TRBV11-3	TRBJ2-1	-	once	CASSLEAGRGDNEQFF	TGTGCCAGCAGCTTAGAGGCCGGCAGGGGTGACAATGAGCAGTTCTTC
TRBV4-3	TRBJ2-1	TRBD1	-	CASSTGTGGEQFF	TGCGCCAGCAGCACTGGGACAGGAGGAGAGCAGTTCTTC
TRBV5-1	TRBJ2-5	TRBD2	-	CASSLAVTSGQETQYF	TGCGCCAGCAGCTTAGCCGTTACTAGCGGGCAGGAGACCCAGTACTTC
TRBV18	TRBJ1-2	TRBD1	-	CASSPPATRGGQGERYGYTF	TGTGCCAGCTCACCACCGGCTACCCGGGGCGGACAGGGGGAGAGGTATGGCTACACCTTC